The present T cell receptor beta chain was sequenced within a study of Graves' ophthalmopathy and Graves' hyperthyroidism. Study-level findings and limits: Most expanded thyroid clonotypes above 0.001 frequency also appeared in blood.

Other autoimmune diseases, uncontrolled infections, pregnancy or lactation excluded patients from enrollment. In the case of this clonotype: Antigen: not known.

The authors amplified TCR beta CDR3 regions from RNA transcripts. The workflow started with a first-round RT-PCR run with HTBI primers and then moved on to a second-round multiplex PCR. TCRdb re-called the multiplex PCR reads with MiXCR, one entry per CDR3 protein. The sample has 200,000 to 250,000 distinct CDR3 sequences, roughly 29% seen once. The CDR3 totals 13 residues. CDR1 SQVTM and CDR2 ANQGSEA come from the germline V gene. The V segment lost 5 bases and the J segment 5 bases; nucleotides outside the gene matches: 6. The receptor was isolated from a man aged 50 to 59 with Graves' ophthalmopathy. Sequencing was performed on peripheral blood. The genes are TRBV29-1 and TRBJ1-1; 9 bases match TRBD1. This CDR3 reads CSVWTGETTEAFF. CDR3 bases: TGCAGCGTTTGGACAGGGGAAACGACTGAAGCTTTCTTT.